This TCR beta chain derives from a study of blood T cell repertoires in COVID-19 (dated by TCRdb to 2018 to 2021). Concerning the study at large: Samples covering the acute and convalescent phases of COVID-19 were provided by collaborators in the United States, Italy and Spain. The material from the prospective study consisted of cDNA or gDNA derived from T cells, B-cell-depleted T cells, or PBMCs. Subjects who had been exposed to COVID-19, were actively infected with it, or had recovered from it provided the deeply sampled blood TCRbeta repertoires that made up the dataset. The repertoires were released in a freely available public database meant as a resource for research on the immune response to SARS-CoV-2. The samples were drawn from two sources: the first 160 participants of the ongoing ImmuneRACE study, and fewer than 1,500 subjects contributed by 6 global collaborators. The sample metadata nearly always contained a de-identified subject ID, COVID-19 status, age in years and sex. HLA class I and class II types, where available, came from metadata supplied by the sample provider rather than from assay-based typing. Results the study describes overall, beyond this receptor: Clinical and demographic metadata were provided uncurated, with the amount varying by source and participant.

The immunoSEQ Assay, a bias-controlled multiplex PCR, was used to amplify TCRbeta CDR3 regions from genomic DNA. Under the source paper's analysis protocol: Within the assay, amplification of reference gene primers was used to estimate how many nucleated cells each sample contained. To quantify the absolute abundance of each unique TCRbeta CDR3 rearrangement, sequence reads were collapsed and filtered. Productive Simpson clonality was computed per sample as the square root of Simpson's diversity index over productive rearrangements. As stored in TCRdb, this immuneACCESS dataset retains in-frame rearrangements with V and J assigned. A fraction of the clones does not appear; measured against another copy, unresolved V genes explain less than half of the discrepancy, and the remainder lacks a known reason. V and J calls and clone size are those listed in that table; D and trimming were worked out from the DNA. In all, the sample holds about 200,000 clones, and more than 65% of those were seen once. Clones ranked in the top ten supply less than 9.5% of the sample.

CDR1 and CDR2 were assigned from the germline V gene (reference sequence) as GTSNPN and SVGIG. The CDR3, cysteine through phenylalanine, is 14 amino acids long. The kept DNA is CDR3 alone, 42 bases in frame from the first base. V is reduced by 0 bases and J by 4 bases, leaving a spacing of 13 bases between them. With regard to this clone: What antigen it recognizes has not been identified. Per-nucleotide qualities are absent, and no much larger clonotype sits a single base away.

Participants in the prospective study were aged 18 to 89 years, lived in 24 United States geographic areas, and enrolled through a virtual design. Cohort assignment in the prospective study relied on participant-reported clinical history from a screening survey and a study questionnaire. ImmuneRACE Cohort 3 recovered participants were defined by two consecutive negative NP/OP PCR tests, healthcare professional clearance, or symptom resolution. Mobile phlebotomists in the prospective study collected whole blood, serum and a nasopharyngeal or oropharyngeal swab from every participant. Participants in the prospective study had the option to provide additional blood draws and questionnaires over a roughly two-month period. Before DNA extraction, blood samples from the prospective study were shipped at room temperature or frozen.

Sequenced input: PBMCs or T cells enriched from blood (not recorded which). The sequence links TRBV30 to TRBJ2-7, and the D gene may be TRBD1, 5 bases matching. The source of this sequence is a man aged 35 to 55 who had recovered from COVID-19. The sequenced DNA: TGTGCCTGGAGTGTAAGAACAGGTCAATACGAGCAGTACTTC. Its protein is CAWSVRTGQYEQYF. Full variable domain (CDR3 extended with the reference TRBV30 and TRBJ2-7 proteins): SQTIHQWPATLVQPVGSPLSLECTVEGTSNPNLYWYRQAAGRGLQLLFYSVGIGQISSEVPQNLSASRPQDRQFILSSKKLLLSDSGFYLCAWSVRTGQYEQYFGPGTRLTVT.